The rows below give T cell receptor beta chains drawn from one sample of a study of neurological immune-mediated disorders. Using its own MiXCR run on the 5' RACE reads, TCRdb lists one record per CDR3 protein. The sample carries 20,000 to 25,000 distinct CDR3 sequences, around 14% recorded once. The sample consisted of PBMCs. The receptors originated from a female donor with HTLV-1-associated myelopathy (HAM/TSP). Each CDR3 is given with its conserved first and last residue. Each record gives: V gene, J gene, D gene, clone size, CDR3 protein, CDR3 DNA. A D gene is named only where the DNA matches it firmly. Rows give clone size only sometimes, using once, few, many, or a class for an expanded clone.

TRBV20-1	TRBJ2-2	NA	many	CSARPPPAEVGELFF	TGCAGTGCTAGACCCCCTCCGGCAGAAGTCGGGGAGCTGTTTTTT
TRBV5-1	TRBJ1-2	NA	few	CASSPDTSYYGYTF	TGCGCCAGCAGCCCGGACACGTCATACTATGGCTACACCTTC
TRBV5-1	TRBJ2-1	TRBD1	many	CASSLLGQGAYNEQFF	TGCGCCAGCAGCTTGCTGGGACAGGGGGCCTACAATGAGCAGTTCTTC
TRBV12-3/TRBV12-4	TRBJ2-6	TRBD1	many	CASSPGSGTGGFGANVLTF	TGTGCCAGCAGTCCAGGCTCCGGGACAGGGGGCTTTGGGGCCAACGTCCTGACTTTC
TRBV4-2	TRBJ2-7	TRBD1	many	CASSQDPRTGTYEQYF	TGTGCCAGCAGCCAAGATCCGAGGACAGGGACCTACGAGCAGTACTTC
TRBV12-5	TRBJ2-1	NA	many	CASGLTPGDYNEQFF	TGTGCTAGTGGTTTGACCCCCGGGGACTACAATGAGCAGTTCTTC
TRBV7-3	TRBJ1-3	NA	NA	CASSFYICSARETAGGNTIYF	NA
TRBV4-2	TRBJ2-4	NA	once	CASSAEVGINIQYF	TGTGCCAGCAGCGCAGAGGTGGGGATAAACATTCAGTACTTC
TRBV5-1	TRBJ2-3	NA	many	CASSLGTDTDTQYF	TGCGCCAGCAGCTTGGGGACAGACACAGATACGCAGTATTTT
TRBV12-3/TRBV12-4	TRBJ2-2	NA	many	CASSLGLAGELFF	TGTGCCAGCAGTTTAGGACTGGCCGGGGAGCTGTTTTTT
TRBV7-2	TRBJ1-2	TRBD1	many	CASTMTGMDYGYTF	TGTGCCAGCACCATGACAGGGATGGACTATGGCTACACCTTC
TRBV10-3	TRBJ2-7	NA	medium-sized	CAIRGGAPNYEQYF	TGTGCCATCAGAGGGGGAGCGCCAAACTACGAGCAGTACTTC
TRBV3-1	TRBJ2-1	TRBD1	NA	CASSQEGQGVDNEQFF	TGTGCCAGCAGCCAAGAAGGACAGGGTGTGGACAATGAGCAGTTCTTC
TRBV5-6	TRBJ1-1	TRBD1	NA	CASSLQQGPGNTEAFF	TGTGCCAGCAGCTTGCAACAGGGGCCCGGGAACACTGAAGCTTTCTTT
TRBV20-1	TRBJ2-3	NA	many	CSARDPPDTQYF	TGCAGTGCTAGAGATCCCCCAGATACGCAGTATTTT
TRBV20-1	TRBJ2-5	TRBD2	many	CNARAGGPETQYF	TGCAATGCTAGAGCGGGGGGGCCCGAGACCCAGTACTTC
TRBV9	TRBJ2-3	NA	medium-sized	CASSVARSSTDTQYF	TGTGCCAGCAGCGTAGCGCGGTCTAGCACAGATACGCAGTATTTT
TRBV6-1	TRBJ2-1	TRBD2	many	CASSEVSLGGAYNEQFF	TGTGCCAGCAGTGAAGTTTCCCTCGGGGGGGCCTACAATGAGCAGTTCTTC
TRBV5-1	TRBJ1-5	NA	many	CASSLDGQPQHF	TGCGCCAGCAGCTTGGACGGACAGCCCCAGCATTTT
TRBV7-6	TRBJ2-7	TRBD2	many	CASSLVETSGGALSSYEQYF	TGTGCCAGCAGCTTAGTTGAGACTAGCGGGGGGGCCCTAAGCTCCTACGAGCAGTACTTC
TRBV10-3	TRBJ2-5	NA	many	CAISEEGGTSQETQYF	TGTGCCATCAGCGAGGAGGGGGGGACCTCTCAAGAGACCCAGTACTTC
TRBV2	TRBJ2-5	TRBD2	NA	CASSKGLAGGIQETQYF	TGTGCCAGCAGTAAGGGGCTAGCGGGGGGGATCCAAGAGACCCAGTACTTC
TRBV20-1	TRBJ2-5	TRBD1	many	CSVSTGAAETQYF	TGCAGTGTCTCGACAGGGGCGGCGGAGACCCAGTACTTC
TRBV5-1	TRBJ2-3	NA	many	CASSLKGVTDTQYF	TGCGCCAGCAGCTTGAAAGGGGTGACAGATACGCAGTATTTT